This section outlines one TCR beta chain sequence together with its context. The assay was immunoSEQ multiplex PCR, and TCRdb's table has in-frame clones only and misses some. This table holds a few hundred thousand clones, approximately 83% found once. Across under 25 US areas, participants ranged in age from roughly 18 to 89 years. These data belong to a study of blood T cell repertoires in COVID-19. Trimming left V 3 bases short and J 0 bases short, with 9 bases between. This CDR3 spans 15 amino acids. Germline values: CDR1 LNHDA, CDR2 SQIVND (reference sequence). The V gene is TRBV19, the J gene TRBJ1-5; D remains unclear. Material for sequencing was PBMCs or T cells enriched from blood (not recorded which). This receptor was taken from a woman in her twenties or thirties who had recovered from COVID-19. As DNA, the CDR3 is TGTGCCAGTAGTATTATAGAGTATAGCAATCAGCCCCAGCATTTT. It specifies CASSIIEYSNQPQHF.